This entry is about one T cell receptor beta chain. Sequenced by immunoSEQ multiplex PCR; TCRdb stores in-frame clones only, minus some. This sample has under 90,000 clones; around 83% occur once, and the top ten carry around 41%. These data originate in a study of blood T cell repertoires in COVID-19. Background on the study: The United States, Italy and Spain provided the acute and convalescent COVID-19 samples. Sources were T cells, B-cell-depleted T cells, or PBMCs; the material itself was cDNA or gDNA.

The specimen was peripheral blood. This sequence originates from a man at least 80 years old with acute or convalescent COVID-19.

The CDR3 sequence is CGITPGGNQPQHF. CDR3 in DNA: TGTGGCATTACCCCCGGAGGCAATCAGCCCCAGCATTTT. This chain joins TRBV28 and TRBJ1-5; no definite D call. Germline values: CDR1 MDHEN, CDR2 SYDVKM. The CDR3 has 13 residues.